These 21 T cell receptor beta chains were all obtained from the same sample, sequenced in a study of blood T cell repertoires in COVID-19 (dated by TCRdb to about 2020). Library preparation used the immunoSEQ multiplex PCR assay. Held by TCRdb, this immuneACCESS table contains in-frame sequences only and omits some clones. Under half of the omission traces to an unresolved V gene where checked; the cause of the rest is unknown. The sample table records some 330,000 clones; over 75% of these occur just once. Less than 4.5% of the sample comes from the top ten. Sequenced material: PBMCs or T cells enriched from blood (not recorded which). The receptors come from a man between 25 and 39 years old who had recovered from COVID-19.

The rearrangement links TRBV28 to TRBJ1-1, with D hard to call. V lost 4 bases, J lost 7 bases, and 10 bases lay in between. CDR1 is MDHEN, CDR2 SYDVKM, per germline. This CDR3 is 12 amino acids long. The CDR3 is CASSSAGIEAFF. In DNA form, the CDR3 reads TGTGCCAGCAGTTCAGCCGGGATTGAAGCTTTCTTT.

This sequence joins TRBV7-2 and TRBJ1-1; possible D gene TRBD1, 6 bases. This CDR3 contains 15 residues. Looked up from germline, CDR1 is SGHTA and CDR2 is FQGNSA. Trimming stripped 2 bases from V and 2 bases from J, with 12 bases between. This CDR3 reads CASSLFRQANTEAFF. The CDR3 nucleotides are TGTGCCAGCAGCTTATTCCGACAGGCCAACACTGAAGCTTTCTTT.

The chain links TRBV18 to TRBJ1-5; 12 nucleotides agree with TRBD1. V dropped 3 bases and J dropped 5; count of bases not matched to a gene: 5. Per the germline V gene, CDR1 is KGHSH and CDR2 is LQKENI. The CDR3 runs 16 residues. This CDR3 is CASSPGQGAGDQPQHF. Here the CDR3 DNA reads TGTGCCAGCTCACCGGGACAGGGGGCCGGGGATCAGCCCCAGCATTTT.

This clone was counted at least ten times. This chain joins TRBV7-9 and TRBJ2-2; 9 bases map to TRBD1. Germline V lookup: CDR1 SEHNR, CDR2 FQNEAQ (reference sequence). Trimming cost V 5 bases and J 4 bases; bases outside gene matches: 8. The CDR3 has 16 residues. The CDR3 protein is CASSHIPGQGTGELFF. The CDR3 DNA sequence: TGTGCCAGCAGCCATATCCCGGGACAGGGCACCGGGGAGCTGTTTTTT.

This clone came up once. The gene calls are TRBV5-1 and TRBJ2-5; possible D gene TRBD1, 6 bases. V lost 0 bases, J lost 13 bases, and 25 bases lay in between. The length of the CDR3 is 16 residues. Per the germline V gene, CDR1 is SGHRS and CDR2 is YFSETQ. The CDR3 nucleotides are TGCGCCAGCAGCTTGGGAGGGCGTGGAGCAGGGGCCCATTCGTACTTC. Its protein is CASSLGGRGAGAHSYF.

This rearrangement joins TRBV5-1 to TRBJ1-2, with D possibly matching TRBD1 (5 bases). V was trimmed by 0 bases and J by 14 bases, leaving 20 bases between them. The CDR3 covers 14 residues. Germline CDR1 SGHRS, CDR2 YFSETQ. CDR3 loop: CASSLDSAGEGRTF. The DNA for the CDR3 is TGCGCCAGCAGCTTGGATTCGGCGGGGGAGGGGAGGACCTTC.

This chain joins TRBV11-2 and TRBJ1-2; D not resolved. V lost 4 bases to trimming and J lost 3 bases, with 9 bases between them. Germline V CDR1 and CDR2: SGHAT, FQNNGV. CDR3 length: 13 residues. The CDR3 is CASSSTFYYGYTF. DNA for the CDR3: TGTGCCAGCAGCTCCACATTTTACTATGGCTACACCTTC.

The CDR3 region is CASSPIPGGLGEKLFF. The CDR3, as DNA: TGTGCCAGCAGTCCTATCCCGGGGGGGCTAGGGGAAAAACTGTTTTTT. J is TRBJ1-4 and V is TRBV2; D possibly corresponds to TRBD1 (6 bases). Trimming took 5 bases from V and 8 from J, leaving 21 bases between them. The germline CDR1 and CDR2 sequences are SNHLY and FYNNEI. This CDR3 is built from 16 residues.

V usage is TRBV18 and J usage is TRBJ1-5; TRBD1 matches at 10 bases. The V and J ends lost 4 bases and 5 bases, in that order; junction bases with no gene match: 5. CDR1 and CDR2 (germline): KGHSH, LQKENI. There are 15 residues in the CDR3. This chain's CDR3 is CASSLTGTGDQPQHF. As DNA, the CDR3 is TGTGCCAGCTCACTGACCGGGACAGGGGATCAGCCCCAGCATTTT.

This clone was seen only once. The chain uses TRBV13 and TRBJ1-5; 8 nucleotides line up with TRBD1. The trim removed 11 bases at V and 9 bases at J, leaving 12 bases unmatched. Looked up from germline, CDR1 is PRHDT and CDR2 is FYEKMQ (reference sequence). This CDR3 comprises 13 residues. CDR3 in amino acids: CAGIQGDEMPQHF. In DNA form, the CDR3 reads TGTGCCGGGATACAGGGGGACGAAATGCCCCAGCATTTT.

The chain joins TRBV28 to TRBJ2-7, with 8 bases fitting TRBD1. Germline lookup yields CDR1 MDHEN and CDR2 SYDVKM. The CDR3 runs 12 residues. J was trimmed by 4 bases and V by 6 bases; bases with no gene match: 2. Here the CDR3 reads CASRTGAYEQYF. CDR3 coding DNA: TGTGCCAGCAGGACAGGGGCTTACGAGCAGTACTTC.

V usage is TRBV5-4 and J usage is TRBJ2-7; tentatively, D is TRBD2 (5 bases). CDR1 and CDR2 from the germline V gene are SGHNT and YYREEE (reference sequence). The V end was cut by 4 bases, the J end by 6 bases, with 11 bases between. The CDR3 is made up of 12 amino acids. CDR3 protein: CASSPGGGEQYF. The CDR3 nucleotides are TGTGCCAGCAGCCCCGGCGGAGGCGAGCAGTACTTC. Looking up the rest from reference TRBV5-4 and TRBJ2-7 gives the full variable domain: ETGVTQSPTHLIKTRGQQVTLRCSSQSGHNTVSWYQQALGQGPQFIFQYYREEENGRGNFPPRFSGLQFPNYSSELNVNALELDDSALYLCASSPGGGEQYFGPGTRLTVT.

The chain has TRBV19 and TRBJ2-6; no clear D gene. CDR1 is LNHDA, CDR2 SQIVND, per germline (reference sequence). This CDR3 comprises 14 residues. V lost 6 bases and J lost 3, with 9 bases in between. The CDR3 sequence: CASRESGGANVLTF. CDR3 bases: TGTGCCAGTAGGGAGTCTGGTGGGGCCAACGTCCTGACTTTC.

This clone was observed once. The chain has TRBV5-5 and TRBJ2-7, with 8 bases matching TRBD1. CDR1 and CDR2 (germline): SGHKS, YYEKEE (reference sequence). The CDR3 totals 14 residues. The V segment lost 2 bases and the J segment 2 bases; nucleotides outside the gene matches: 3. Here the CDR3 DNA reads TGTGCCAGCAGCTTCAGGACAGGGACCTACGAGCAGTACTTC. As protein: CASSFRTGTYEQYF.

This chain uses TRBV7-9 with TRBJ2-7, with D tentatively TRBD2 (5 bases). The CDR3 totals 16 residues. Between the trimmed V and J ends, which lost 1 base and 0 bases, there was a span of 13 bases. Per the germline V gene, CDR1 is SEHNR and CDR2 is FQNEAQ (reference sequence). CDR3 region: CASSLGEGLNSYEQYF. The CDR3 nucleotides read TGTGCCAGCAGCTTAGGCGAAGGACTCAACTCCTACGAGCAGTACTTC.

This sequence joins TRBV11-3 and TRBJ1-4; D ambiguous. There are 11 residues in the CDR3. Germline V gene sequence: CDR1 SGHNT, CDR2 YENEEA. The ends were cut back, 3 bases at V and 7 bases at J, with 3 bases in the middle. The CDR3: CASSFSEKLFF. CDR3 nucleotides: TGTGCCAGCAGCTTTAGTGAAAAACTGTTTTTT.

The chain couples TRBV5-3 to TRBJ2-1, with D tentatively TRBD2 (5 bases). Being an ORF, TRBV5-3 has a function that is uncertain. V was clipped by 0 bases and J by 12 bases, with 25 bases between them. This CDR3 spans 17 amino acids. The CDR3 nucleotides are TGTGCCAGAAGCTTGGGGAGGACTGCCTCACCCCCCGTGGGGCAGTTCTTC. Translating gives CARSLGRTASPPVGQFF.

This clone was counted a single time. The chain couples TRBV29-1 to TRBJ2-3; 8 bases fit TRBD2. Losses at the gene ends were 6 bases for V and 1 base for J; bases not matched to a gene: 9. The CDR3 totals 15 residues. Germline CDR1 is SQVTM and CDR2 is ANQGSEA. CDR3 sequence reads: CSVGHLSGGTDTQYF. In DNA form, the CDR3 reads TGCAGCGTCGGACATCTTAGCGGGGGCACAGATACGCAGTATTTT.

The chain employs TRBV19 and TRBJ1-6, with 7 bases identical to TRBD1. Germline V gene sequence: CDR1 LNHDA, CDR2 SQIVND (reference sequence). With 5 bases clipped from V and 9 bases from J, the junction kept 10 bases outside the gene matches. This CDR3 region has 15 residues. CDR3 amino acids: CASSFPTGYGSPLHF. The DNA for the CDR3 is TGTGCCAGTAGTTTCCCGACAGGGTACGGTTCACCCCTCCACTTT.

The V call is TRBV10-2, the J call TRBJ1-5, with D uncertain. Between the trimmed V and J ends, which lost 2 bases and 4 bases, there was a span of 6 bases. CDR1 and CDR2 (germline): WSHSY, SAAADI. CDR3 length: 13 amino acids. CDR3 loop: CASSENSNQPQHF. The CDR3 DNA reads TGCGCCAGCAGTGAGAACAGTAATCAGCCCCAGCATTTT.

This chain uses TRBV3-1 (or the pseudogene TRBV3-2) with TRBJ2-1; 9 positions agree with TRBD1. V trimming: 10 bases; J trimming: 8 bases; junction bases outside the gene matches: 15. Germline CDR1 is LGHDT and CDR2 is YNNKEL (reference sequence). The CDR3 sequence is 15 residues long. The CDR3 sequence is CATVAGTGPNDEQFF. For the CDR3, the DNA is TGTGCCACCGTTGCCGGGACAGGGCCAAATGATGAGCAGTTCTTC.